In this sample, the clone carrying this T cell receptor (beta chain) turned up once. Its target is not known. Produced via immunoSEQ multiplex PCR; TCRdb's table is partial and in-frame only. The sample has roughly 50,000 clones, around 86% seen once. This record comes from a study of OX40 agonist ivuxolimab in advanced cancers. In the study overall: Each patient was given ivuxolimab into a vein every 2 weeks, at 0.01 to 10 mg/kg. People who had prior anti-PD-1, anti-PD-L1 or anti-CTLA-4 therapy could take part, and approximately 43% had some. Two patients with cutaneous melanoma and one with hepatocellular carcinoma, three in total, showed partial responses. Study-level findings and limits: Undetermined was the antigen specificity of the expanded peripheral T cells.

Germline values: CDR1 MNHNS, CDR2 SASEGT. Trimming removed 10 bases from V and 1 base from J, with 8 bases in between. This CDR3 is 12 amino acids long. The material sequenced was CD4+ or CD8+ T cells sorted from blood, taken in a trial of the OX40 agonist ivuxolimab. The genes are TRBV6-1 and TRBJ1-5; D is possibly TRBD1 (6 bases). The sequence derives from an adult with an advanced solid tumor such as melanoma, head and neck, liver or kidney cancer. CDR3 nucleotide sequence: TGTGCCACCCAGGGGAGCAATCAGCCCCAGCATTTT. It specifies CATQGSNQPQHF.